The sequence of this T cell receptor (beta chain) was determined in a study of T-cell memory formation after mild COVID-19. Study-wide context: TCR clustering was largely donor specific.

MiXCR was run by TCRdb on the 5' RACE reads, yielding one entry per CDR3 protein. The sample includes approximately 400,000 distinct CDR3 sequences, about a sixth of them seen just once. Specimen: PBMCs or a T cell subset sorted from them (not recorded which). The source of this sequence is a man aged 18-30 years who had mild COVID-19 (a few samples of this study predate the infection). Cell type and time point are not known.

The CDR3 nucleotides are TGTGCCAGCAGTTACTTCTGGGGTTCAGATGAAAAACTGTTTTTT. This gives the protein CASSYFWGSDEKLFF. The chain couples TRBV6-5 to TRBJ1-4; D is uncertain. This CDR3 region has 15 residues. Germline V gives CDR1 MNHEY, CDR2 SVGAGI. Trimming took off 1 base at V and 6 bases at J, with 12 bases between the two ends.